Listed here are 32 T cell receptor beta chains from one sample, sequenced in a study of PD-1 blockade in classical Hodgkin lymphoma. Sample time point: newly diagnosed, previously untreated cHL patient sample. Generated by immunoSEQ multiplex PCR, the TCRdb table keeps only in-frame clones and is missing some. The table includes some 21,000 clones, about 94% detected once. Sequences were obtained from peripheral blood mononuclear cells (PBMCs). Receptors were obtained from a human donor with classical Hodgkin lymphoma.

V gene TRBV10-2 combines with J gene TRBJ2-2, with D perhaps TRBD1 or TRBD2 (5 bases each). CDR3 length: 14 residues. Germline V gene data show CDR1 as WSHSY and CDR2 as SAAADI. Between the trimmed V and J ends, which lost 4 bases and 7 bases, there was a span of 13 bases. CDR3 in DNA: TGCGCCAGCAGTGCGGCAGGGAGAGGCGGGGAGCTGTTTTTT. Translating gives CASSAAGRGGELFF.

This clone came up a few times. The CDR3 spells CSVQQGGLTEAFF. The CDR3 DNA sequence: TGCAGCGTACAACAGGGAGGGTTAACTGAAGCTTTCTTT. The genes are TRBV29-1 and TRBJ1-1; D might be TRBD1 (6 bases). V lost 6 bases, J lost 5 bases, and 16 bases lay in between. In germline, CDR1 is SQVTM, CDR2 ANQGSEA. This CDR3 is 13 amino acids long.

The J gene is TRBJ2-7, the V gene TRBV5-6; D possibly corresponds to TRBD2 (5 bases). Germline V gene sequence: CDR1 SGHDT, CDR2 YYEEEE. V dropped 7 bases and J dropped 2 bases, with 19 bases sitting between them. The CDR3 consists of 15 residues. CDR3: CASFSRLRVTYEQYF. As DNA, the CDR3 is TGTGCCAGCTTTTCGAGGTTGAGGGTTACCTACGAGCAGTACTTC.

The CDR3: CASRGTSPGNTIYF. The CDR3, as DNA: TGTGCCAGCCGTGGGACATCCCCTGGAAACACCATATATTTT. The chain joins TRBV2 to TRBJ1-3, with D perhaps TRBD1 (6 bases). There are 14 residues in the CDR3. The germline V and J ends were trimmed by 8 bases and 2 bases, with 13 bases remaining between them. Germline assignment: CDR1 SNHLY and CDR2 FYNNEI.

The chain uses TRBV5-1 and TRBJ2-3; D is perhaps TRBD1 or TRBD2 (5 bases each). The V and J ends lost 2 bases and 5 bases respectively, with 12 bases between them. There are 14 residues in the CDR3. CDR1 and CDR2 (germline): SGHRS, YFSETQ. The CDR3 loop reads CASSFRDPGDTQYF. The CDR3, as DNA: TGCGCCAGCAGCTTCCGGGACCCCGGAGATACGCAGTATTTT.

This sequence joins TRBV19 and TRBJ2-7; a weak D match, TRBD1 (6 bases). Germline CDR1 is LNHDA and CDR2 is SQIVND (reference sequence). The V end was cut by 6 bases, the J end by 3 bases, with 15 bases between. The CDR3 extends over 14 amino acids. The CDR3 coding sequence is TGTGCCAGTAGGATACACCACAGGGACTACGAGCAGTACTTC. Amino acids: CASRIHHRDYEQYF.

This sequence joins TRBV6-5 and TRBJ2-3; the D gene could be TRBD1 or TRBD2 (5 bases each). Trimming removed 9 bases from V and 2 bases from J, with 15 bases in between. CDR1 and CDR2 (germline): MNHEY, SVGAGI. The CDR3 sequence is 14 residues long. The CDR3 bases are TGTGCCAGTATAGCGACAGCGGACACAGATACGCAGTATTTT. This codes for CASIATADTDTQYF.

V is TRBV18 and J is TRBJ2-1, with 11 bases identical to TRBD2. The CDR3 covers 20 residues. Germline lookup yields CDR1 KGHSH and CDR2 LQKENI. J lost 0 bases, V lost 4 bases, and 14 bases had no gene match. CDR3 sequence reads: CASSLTGTSGSLNSYNEQFF. Written as DNA, the CDR3 is TGTGCCAGCTCACTGACCGGGACTAGCGGATCCTTGAACTCCTACAATGAGCAGTTCTTC.

The chain employs TRBV14 and TRBJ2-1, with 9 bases identical to TRBD2. The trim removed 0 bases at V and 8 bases at J, leaving 8 bases unmatched. CDR1 and CDR2 from the germline V gene are SGHDN and FVKESK. This CDR3 has 16 amino acids. This CDR3 is CASSQDLSGGLDEQFF. CDR3 nucleotides: TGTGCCAGCAGCCAAGATCTAAGCGGGGGGTTGGATGAGCAGTTCTTC.

This sequence joins TRBV5-1 and TRBJ2-3; TRBD2 aligns across 12 bases. The junction had 6 bases not matched to a gene; V was cut back by 4 bases and J by 0 bases. Germline V CDR1 and CDR2: SGHRS, YFSETQ. The CDR3 is 17 residues long. DNA for the CDR3: TGCGCCAGCAGCACCCCCGGGACTAGCGGGAGCACAGATACGCAGTATTTT. Residues: CASSTPGTSGSTDTQYF.

A single count supports this clone. V is TRBV29-1 and J is TRBJ2-3, with 9 bases aligning to TRBD1. With V trimmed by 6 bases and J by 3 bases, 7 bases remained unmatched. This CDR3 is built from 14 residues. In germline, CDR1 is SQVTM, CDR2 ANQGSEA. The CDR3 bases are TGCAGCGTAGAGGGACAGGGTTTTACAGATACGCAGTATTTT. Encoded protein: CSVEGQGFTDTQYF.

The rearrangement links TRBV28 to TRBJ2-1; no firm D call. V was shortened by 6 bases and J by 0 bases, with 12 bases between the two germline ends. Germline loops: CDR1 MDHEN, CDR2 SYDVKM. CDR3 length: 15 residues. The DNA for the CDR3 is TGTGCCAGCAGCCCTTTGGAGAGCTCCTACAATGAGCAGTTCTTC. Residues: CASSPLESSYNEQFF.

This sequence joins TRBV5-4 and TRBJ2-7, with a possible D match to TRBD1 (6 bases). Germline V gene lookup returns CDR1 SGHNT and CDR2 YYREEE (reference sequence). The germline V and J ends were trimmed by 3 bases and 4 bases, with 14 bases remaining between them. The CDR3 loop spans 14 amino acids. CDR3 in amino acids: CASSSDSWTYEQYF. In nucleotides, the CDR3 is TGTGCCAGCAGCTCGGACAGCTGGACTTACGAGCAGTACTTC. Filled out from reference TRBV5-4 and TRBJ2-7, the complete variable domain reads ETGVTQSPTHLIKTRGQQVTLRCSSQSGHNTVSWYQQALGQGPQFIFQYYREEENGRGNFPPRFSGLQFPNYSSELNVNALELDDSALYLCASSSDSWTYEQYFGPGTRLTVT.

The genes are TRBV19 and TRBJ1-3; TRBD1 is a possible D gene (5 bases). V was trimmed by 3 bases and J by 4 bases, leaving 13 bases between them. CDR3 size: 15 residues. CDR1 and CDR2 (germline): LNHDA, SQIVND (reference sequence). This CDR3 reads CASSISPGDGNTIYF. In DNA, the CDR3 is TGTGCCAGTAGTATTAGTCCGGGGGACGGAAACACCATATATTTT.

The chain has TRBV6-1 and TRBJ2-7; D remains unclear. There are 16 residues in the CDR3. Germline lookup yields CDR1 MNHNS and CDR2 SASEGT. V lost 1 base and J lost 4, with 17 bases in between. CDR3 nucleotide sequence: TGTGCCAGCAGTGAAGAGGAGAGGCGCTTACCATACGAGCAGTACTTC. It specifies CASSEEERRLPYEQYF.

The CDR3 DNA sequence: TGTGCCAGCAGTTACGACGGCGGTGGCTACACCTTC. Protein: CASSYDGGGYTF. This chain uses TRBV6-5 with TRBJ1-2; D is uncertain. V was shortened by 2 bases and J by 7 bases, with 8 bases between the two germline ends. The CDR3 sequence is 12 residues long. CDR1 is MNHEY and CDR2 is SVGAGI in the germline V gene.

The chain links TRBV19 to TRBJ2-7; 11 positions match TRBD1. Germline assignment: CDR1 LNHDA and CDR2 SQIVND (reference sequence). The CDR3 has 16 residues. J was trimmed by 3 bases and V by 6 bases; bases with no gene match: 10. The chain's CDR3 is CASRKSRDRGGYEQYF. As DNA, the CDR3 is TGTGCCAGTAGAAAATCCCGGGACAGGGGGGGCTACGAGCAGTACTTC.

The chain has TRBV7-2 and TRBJ2-7; the D gene is possibly TRBD2 (7 bases). The ends were cut back, 0 bases at V and 4 bases at J, with 13 bases in the middle. The V gene's germline CDR1 is SGHTA and CDR2 FQGNSA. There are 15 residues in the CDR3. The CDR3 DNA sequence: TGTGCCAGCAGCTTAGCTGGGGGGGCTCAATACGAGCAGTACTTC. Protein sequence: CASSLAGGAQYEQYF.

The chain combines TRBV29-1 with TRBJ1-1, with TRBD1 matching over 9 bases. The V segment lost 4 bases and the J segment 4 bases; nucleotides outside the gene matches: 1. There are 12 residues in the CDR3. The germline V gene has CDR1 SQVTM and CDR2 ANQGSEA. CDR3 bases: TGCAGCGTTGCGACAGGGGGCACTGAAGCTTTCTTT. Amino acids: CSVATGGTEAFF.

The genes are TRBV4-3 and TRBJ1-4; the D is unclear. The CDR3 covers 17 residues. Germline V gene lookup returns CDR1 LGHNA and CDR2 YSLEER. The V gene lost 0 bases and the J gene lost 7 bases, with 18 bases spanning the gap. As DNA, the CDR3 is TGCGCCAGCAGCCAAGAGAGGGATGAGGGCACCTCTGAAAAACTGTTTTTT. Translation: CASSQERDEGTSEKLFF.

This clone appeared a few times. The chain carries TRBV4-3 and TRBJ1-1; D is undetermined. V was pared by 0 bases and J by 2 bases, with 10 bases between. CDR3 length equals 15 residues. Germline CDR1 is LGHNA and CDR2 is YSLEER. The CDR3 is CASSQDVNPNTEAFF. The CDR3 DNA reads as TGCGCCAGCAGCCAAGATGTGAACCCAAACACTGAAGCTTTCTTT.

The V and J genes are TRBV4-3 and TRBJ1-1; 8 nucleotides agree with TRBD1. The CDR3 extends over 14 amino acids. The trim removed 1 base at V and 7 bases at J, leaving 5 bases unmatched. Per the germline V gene, CDR1 is LGHNA and CDR2 is YSLEER. In DNA form, the CDR3 reads TGCGCCAGCAGCCAAGTGACAGGGGTGGGTGAAGCTTTCTTT. It codes for CASSQVTGVGEAFF.

V gene TRBV4-1 combines with J gene TRBJ2-5, with TRBD2 matching 8 bases. The CDR3 runs 18 residues. V dropped 0 bases and J dropped 4; count of bases not matched to a gene: 13. Per germline, CDR1 MGHRA and CDR2 YSYEKL. The CDR3 bases are TGCGCCAGCAGCCAAGATCGGGGGGGGGATTACAGTGGAGAGACCCAGTACTTC. It yields the protein CASSQDRGGDYSGETQYF.

This sequence joins TRBV9 and TRBJ2-1, with TRBD1 as a possible D gene (5 bases). Per the germline V gene, CDR1 is SGDLS and CDR2 is YYNGEE. Trimming pared 0 bases from V and 5 bases from J, leaving 12 bases between. This CDR3 contains 15 residues. For the CDR3, the DNA is TGTGCCAGCAGCGTAGACAGGCCTGCCCACAATGAGCAGTTCTTC. Translation gives CASSVDRPAHNEQFF.

This chain connects TRBV7-9 to TRBJ2-4, with D perhaps matching TRBD1 or TRBD2 (5 bases each). This CDR3 spans 16 amino acids. The V gene lost 4 bases and the J gene lost 0 bases, with 13 bases spanning the gap. In germline, CDR1 is SEHNR, CDR2 FQNEAQ (reference sequence). CDR3 residues: CASSWALGTAKNIQYF. The CDR3 DNA reads as TGTGCCAGCAGCTGGGCGCTCGGGACAGCCAAAAACATTCAGTACTTC.

The chain couples TRBV5-6 to TRBJ2-5; TRBD2 aligns across 13 bases. Germline assignment: CDR1 SGHDT and CDR2 YYEEEE. CDR3 length: 17 residues. Unmatched junction bases numbered 12, after V lost 3 bases and J lost 7 bases. The CDR3 DNA sequence: TGTGCCAGCAGCTCGAGGACTAGCGGGGGCCCCCGGCGGACCCAGTACTTC. This gives the protein CASSSRTSGGPRRTQYF.

The chain joins TRBV29-1 to TRBJ2-2; D is unresolved. Germline values: CDR1 SQVTM, CDR2 ANQGSEA. The ends were cut back, 4 bases at V and 6 bases at J, with 9 bases in the middle. This CDR3 contains 12 residues. The CDR3 DNA follows: TGCAGCGTTGTCCTAGGCGCCGGGGAGCTGTTTTTT. It specifies CSVVLGAGELFF.

This clone was detected only once. The J gene is TRBJ2-7, the V gene TRBV5-1; 12 bases agree with TRBD1. CDR3 length: 16 residues. Germline V gene sequence: CDR1 SGHRS, CDR2 YFSETQ. V shed 4 bases and J 5 bases; nucleotides not matched to a gene: 10. The CDR3 reads CASSPTPGQGAHEQYF. DNA for the CDR3: TGCGCCAGCAGCCCGACACCGGGACAGGGGGCGCACGAGCAGTACTTC.

The chain uses TRBV5-1 and TRBJ2-7; the match to TRBD1 covers 9 bases. The CDR3 has 17 amino acids. Germline trimming cut 6 bases from V and 0 bases from J; bases unmatched to any gene: 13. Per germline, CDR1 SGHRS and CDR2 YFSETQ. CDR3 region: CASTSLPGQGYSYEQYF. In DNA form, the CDR3 reads TGCGCCAGCACGTCATTACCGGGACAGGGTTACTCCTACGAGCAGTACTTC.

This sequence joins TRBV7-6 and TRBJ2-7; a possible D gene is TRBD2 (5 bases). V lost 5 bases and J 3 bases, leaving 11 bases between the germline ends. Germline lookup yields CDR1 SGHVS and CDR2 FNYEAQ. The CDR3 contains 13 residues. The chain's CDR3 is CASSPMAGYEQYF. CDR3 bases: TGTGCCAGCAGCCCCATGGCGGGCTACGAGCAGTACTTC.

The chain recombines TRBV19 with TRBJ2-3; 7 nucleotides match TRBD2. CDR3 size: 15 residues. The V segment lost 7 bases and the J segment 3 bases; nucleotides outside the gene matches: 10. Looked up from germline, CDR1 is LNHDA and CDR2 is SQIVND (reference sequence). CDR3 loop: CASTPRGGGTDTQYF. CDR3 bases: TGTGCCAGTACCCCTCGGGGCGGGGGTACAGATACGCAGTATTTT.

This sequence joins TRBV19 and TRBJ1-5; 9 positions match TRBD1. After removal of 4 bases from V and 6 bases from J, the junction contained 4 bases not matched to a gene. Germline V gene data show CDR1 as LNHDA and CDR2 as SQIVND (reference sequence). This CDR3 contains 14 residues. The CDR3 loop reads CASSTGQGPQPQHF. The CDR3 bases are TGTGCCAGTAGTACGGGACAGGGTCCTCAGCCCCAGCATTTT.